This T cell receptor beta chain is drawn from a study of blood T cell repertoires in COVID-19. Overall study: PBMCs, B-cell-depleted T cells, or T cells provided the cDNA or gDNA that made up the material.

Some clones are missing from TCRdb's copy, which holds only in-frame ones; the method was immunoSEQ multiplex PCR. The table lists 130,000 to 150,000 clones, approximately 80% of them singletons. Germline assignment: CDR1 SGHDT and CDR2 YYEEEE. The J segment lost 1 base and the V segment lost 1 base, leaving 7 bases of the junction unmatched. CDR3 length: 17 residues. The chain carries TRBV5-6 and TRBJ2-1; TRBD2 matches 8 bases. The TCR originated in a woman in her forties with active or convalescent COVID-19. Sequencing was performed on peripheral blood. This CDR3 reads CASSLKISSGSYNEQFF. In DNA, the CDR3 is TGTGCCAGCAGCTTGAAGATTTCTAGCGGGTCCTACAATGAGCAGTTCTTC.